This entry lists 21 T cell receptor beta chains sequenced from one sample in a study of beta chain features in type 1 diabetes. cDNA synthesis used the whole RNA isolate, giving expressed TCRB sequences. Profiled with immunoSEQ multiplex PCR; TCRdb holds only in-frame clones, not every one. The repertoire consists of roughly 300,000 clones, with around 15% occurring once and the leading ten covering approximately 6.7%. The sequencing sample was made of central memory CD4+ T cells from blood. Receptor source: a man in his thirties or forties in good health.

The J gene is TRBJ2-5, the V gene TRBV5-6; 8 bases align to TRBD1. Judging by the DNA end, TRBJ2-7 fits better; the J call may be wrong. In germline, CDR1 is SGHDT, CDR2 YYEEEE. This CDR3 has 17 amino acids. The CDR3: CASSLEPGQVIGYEQYF. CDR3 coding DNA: TGTGCCAGCAGCCTAGAACCGGGACAGGTCATAGGGTACGAGCAGTACTTC.

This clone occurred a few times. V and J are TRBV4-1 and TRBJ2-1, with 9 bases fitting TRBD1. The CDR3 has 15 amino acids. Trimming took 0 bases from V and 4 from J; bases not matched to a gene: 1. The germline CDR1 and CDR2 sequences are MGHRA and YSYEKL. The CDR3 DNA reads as TGCGCCAGCAGCCAAGAACAGGGGGCTTACAATGAGCAGTTCTTC. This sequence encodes CASSQEQGAYNEQFF.

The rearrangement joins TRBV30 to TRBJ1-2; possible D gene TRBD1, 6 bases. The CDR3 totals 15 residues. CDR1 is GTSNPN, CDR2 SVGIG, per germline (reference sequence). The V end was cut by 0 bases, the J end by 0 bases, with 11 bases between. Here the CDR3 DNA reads TGTGCCTGGAGTGTAATTGGACAGCCTAACTATGGCTACACCTTC. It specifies CAWSVIGQPNYGYTF.

Here the CDR3 reads CASSLGGLGGANVLTF. CDR3 DNA: TGTGCCAGCAGCTTAGGAGGGTTGGGTGGGGCCAACGTCCTGACTTTC. V usage is TRBV7-2 and J usage is TRBJ2-6; maybe TRBD2 (5 bases). The CDR3 covers 16 residues. The V end was cut by 1 base, the J end by 3 bases, with 10 bases between. Per the germline V gene, CDR1 is SGHTA and CDR2 is FQGNSA.

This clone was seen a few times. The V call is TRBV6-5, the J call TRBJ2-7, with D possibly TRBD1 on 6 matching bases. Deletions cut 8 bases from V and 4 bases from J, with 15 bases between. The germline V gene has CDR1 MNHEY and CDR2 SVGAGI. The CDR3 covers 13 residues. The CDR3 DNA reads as TGTGCCAGCGCCCGGGACACCGGATACGAGCAGTACTTC. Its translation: CASARDTGYEQYF.

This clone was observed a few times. DNA of the CDR3: TGTGCCAGCAGCTTGGCGCGGGCGAACACTGAAGCTTTCTTT. Translation: CASSLARANTEAFF. The chain combines TRBV5-6 with TRBJ1-1, with D hard to call. The CDR3 has 14 residues. V shed 0 bases and J shed 1 base, with 7 bases lying between them. The germline V gene encodes CDR1 SGHDT and CDR2 YYEEEE.

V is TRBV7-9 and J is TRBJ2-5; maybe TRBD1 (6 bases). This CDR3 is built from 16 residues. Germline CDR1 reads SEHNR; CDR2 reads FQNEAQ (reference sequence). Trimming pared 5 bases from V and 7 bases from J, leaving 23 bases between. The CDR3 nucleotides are TGTGCCAGCAGCCAGTCGGGGTCGAGCCACAGGGCGACCCAGTACTTC. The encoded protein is CASSQSGSSHRATQYF.

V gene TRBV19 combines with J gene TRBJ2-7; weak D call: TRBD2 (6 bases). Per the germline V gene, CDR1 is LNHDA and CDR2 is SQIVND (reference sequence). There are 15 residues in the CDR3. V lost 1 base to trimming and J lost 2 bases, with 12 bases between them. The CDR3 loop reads CASSIAGVSTYEQYF. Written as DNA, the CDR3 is TGTGCCAGTAGTATAGCGGGGGTATCGACCTACGAGCAGTACTTC.

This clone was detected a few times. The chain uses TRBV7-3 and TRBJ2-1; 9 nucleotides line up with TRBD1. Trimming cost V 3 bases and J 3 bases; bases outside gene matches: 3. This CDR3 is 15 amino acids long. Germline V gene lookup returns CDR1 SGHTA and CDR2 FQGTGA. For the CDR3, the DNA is TGTGCCAGCAGCTTGGAGGGACAGGGCTACAATGAGCAGTTCTTC. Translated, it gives CASSLEGQGYNEQFF.

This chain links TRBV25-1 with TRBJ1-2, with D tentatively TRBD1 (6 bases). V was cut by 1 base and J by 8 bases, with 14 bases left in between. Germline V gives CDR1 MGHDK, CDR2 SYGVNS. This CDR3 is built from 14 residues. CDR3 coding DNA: TGTGCCAGCAGTGAATTCTGGACAGTGGAAGGCTACACCTTC. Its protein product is CASSEFWTVEGYTF.

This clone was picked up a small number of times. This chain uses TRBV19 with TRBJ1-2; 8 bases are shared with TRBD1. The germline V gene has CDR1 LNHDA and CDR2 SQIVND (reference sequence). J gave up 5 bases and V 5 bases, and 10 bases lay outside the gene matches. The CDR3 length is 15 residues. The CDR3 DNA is TGTGCCAGTAGTGGCCCAGGGGGCCGCATGTATGGCTACACCTTC. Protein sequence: CASSGPGGRMYGYTF.

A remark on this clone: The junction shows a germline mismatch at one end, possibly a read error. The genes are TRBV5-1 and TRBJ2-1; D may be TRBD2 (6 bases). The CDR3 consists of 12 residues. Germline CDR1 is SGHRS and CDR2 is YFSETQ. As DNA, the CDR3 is TGCGCCAGCAGCTTGCGTTCCGGGAGCTGGGTCTTC. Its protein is CASSLRSGSWVF.

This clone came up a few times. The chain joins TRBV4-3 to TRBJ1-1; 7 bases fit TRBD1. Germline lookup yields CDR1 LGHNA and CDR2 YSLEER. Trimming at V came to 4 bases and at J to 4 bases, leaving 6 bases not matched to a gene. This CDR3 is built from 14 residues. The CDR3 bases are TGCGCCAGCAGCCTAGACAGGGCGAGCACTGAAGCTTTCTTT. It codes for CASSLDRASTEAFF.

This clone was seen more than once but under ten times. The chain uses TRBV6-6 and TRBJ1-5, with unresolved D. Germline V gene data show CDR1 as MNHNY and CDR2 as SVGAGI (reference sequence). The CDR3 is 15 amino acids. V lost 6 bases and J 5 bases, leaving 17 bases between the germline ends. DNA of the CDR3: TGTGCCAGCAGGGGAGCGGGGAGTGGGGATCAGCCCCAGCATTTT. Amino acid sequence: CASRGAGSGDQPQHF.

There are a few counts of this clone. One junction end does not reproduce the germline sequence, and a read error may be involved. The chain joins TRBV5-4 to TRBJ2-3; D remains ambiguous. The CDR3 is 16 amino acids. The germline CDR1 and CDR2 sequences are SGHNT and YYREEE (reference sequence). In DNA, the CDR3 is TGCGCCAGCAGCCCTAGATGGCAGAGAAGCACAGATACGCAGTATTTT. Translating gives CASSPRWQRSTDTQYF.

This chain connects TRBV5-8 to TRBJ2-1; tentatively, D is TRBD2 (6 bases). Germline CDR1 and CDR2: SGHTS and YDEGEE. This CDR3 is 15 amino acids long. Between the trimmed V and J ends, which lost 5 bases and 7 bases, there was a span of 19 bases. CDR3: CASREEGAGWNEQFF. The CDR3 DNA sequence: TGTGCCAGCAGGGAGGAGGGTGCCGGGTGGAATGAGCAGTTCTTC.

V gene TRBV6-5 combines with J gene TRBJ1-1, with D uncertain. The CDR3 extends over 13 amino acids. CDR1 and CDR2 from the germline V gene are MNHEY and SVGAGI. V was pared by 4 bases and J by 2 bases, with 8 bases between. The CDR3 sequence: CASSFGRNTEAFF. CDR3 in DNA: TGTGCCAGCAGTTTTGGCAGAAACACTGAAGCTTTCTTT.

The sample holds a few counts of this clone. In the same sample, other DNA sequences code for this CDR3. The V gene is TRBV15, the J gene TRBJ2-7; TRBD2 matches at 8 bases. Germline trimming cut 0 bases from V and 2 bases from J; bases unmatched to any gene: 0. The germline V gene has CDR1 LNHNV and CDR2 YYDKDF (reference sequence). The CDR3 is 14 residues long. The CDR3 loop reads CATSRDGGAYEQYF. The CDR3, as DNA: TGTGCCACCAGCAGAGACGGGGGGGCCTACGAGCAGTACTTC.

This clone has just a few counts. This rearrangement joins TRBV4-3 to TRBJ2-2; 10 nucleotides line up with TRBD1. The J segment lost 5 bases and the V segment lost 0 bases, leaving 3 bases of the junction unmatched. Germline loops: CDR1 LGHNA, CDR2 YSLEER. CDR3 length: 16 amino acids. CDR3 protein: CASSQETGGFTGELFF. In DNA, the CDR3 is TGCGCCAGCAGCCAAGAGACAGGGGGCTTTACCGGGGAGCTGTTTTTT.

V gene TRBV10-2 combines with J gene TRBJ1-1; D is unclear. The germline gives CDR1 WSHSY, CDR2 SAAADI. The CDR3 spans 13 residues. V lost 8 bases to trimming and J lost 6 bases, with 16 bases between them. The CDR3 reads CASLIRVVSEAFF. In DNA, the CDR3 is TGCGCCAGCTTGATCCGGGTAGTGTCTGAAGCTTTCTTT.

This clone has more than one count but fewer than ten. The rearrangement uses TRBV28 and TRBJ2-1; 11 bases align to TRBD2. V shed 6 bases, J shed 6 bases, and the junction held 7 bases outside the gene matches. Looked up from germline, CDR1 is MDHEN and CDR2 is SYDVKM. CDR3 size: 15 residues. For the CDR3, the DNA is TGTGCCAGCAGAGTCCTTAGCGGGAGGGCCAATGAGCAGTTCTTC. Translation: CASRVLSGRANEQFF.